This T cell receptor beta chain was sequenced in a study of T-cell reconstitution after alpha-beta-depleted transplantation in children. Using unique molecular identifiers, the investigators prepared the TCRbeta library. TCRdb used MiXCR to reprocess the PCR reads, holding one entry per CDR3 protein. The sample yields 200,000 to 250,000 distinct CDR3 sequences, about 9.6% seen once. This CDR3 has 14 residues. Trimming cost V 0 bases and J 1 base, with 8 bases left between them. Germline V lookup: CDR1 SGHRS, CDR2 YFSETQ. This clonotype appeared many times. The V gene is TRBV5-1, the J gene TRBJ2-7, with D perhaps TRBD1 (6 bases). The starting material was PBMCs from the stem cell graft donor, obtained from the stem cell graft. The receptor was isolated from a human donor who donated a stem cell graft to a child with SCID. This CDR3 reads CASSLGGTSYEQYF. DNA for the CDR3: TGCGCCAGCAGCTTGGGTGGGACATCCTACGAGCAGTACTTC.